This T cell receptor (beta chain) was profiled in a study of blood T cell repertoires in COVID-19. Sequencing used immunoSEQ multiplex PCR; TCRdb keeps in-frame clones, though not all of them. The sample has fewer than 250,000 clones, approximately 85% seen once. This CDR3 is 13 amino acids long. V was cut by 7 bases and J by 7 bases, with 16 bases left in between. Germline V gene sequence: CDR1 MNHEY, CDR2 SVGAGI. The gene calls are TRBV6-5 and TRBJ1-2; a possible D gene is TRBD1 (6 bases). The source is a woman in her fifties or sixties with acute COVID-19. The sample comprised PBMCs or T cells enriched from blood (not recorded which). The CDR3 sequence is CASKQGERPGYTF. The CDR3 region has the DNA TGTGCCAGCAAACAGGGAGAGCGTCCTGGCTACACCTTC.